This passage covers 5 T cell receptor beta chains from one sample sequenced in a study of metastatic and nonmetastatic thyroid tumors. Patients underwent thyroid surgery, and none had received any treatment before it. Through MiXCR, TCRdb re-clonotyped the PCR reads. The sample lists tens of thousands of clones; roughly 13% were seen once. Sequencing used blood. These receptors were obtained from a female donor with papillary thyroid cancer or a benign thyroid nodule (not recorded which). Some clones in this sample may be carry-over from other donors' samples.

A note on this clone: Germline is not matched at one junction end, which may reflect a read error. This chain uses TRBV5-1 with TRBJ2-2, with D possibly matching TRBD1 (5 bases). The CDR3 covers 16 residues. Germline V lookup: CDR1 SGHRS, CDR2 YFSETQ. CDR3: CSSSQNTGGAAGELFF. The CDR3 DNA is TGCTCCAGCAGCCAAAATACAGGTGGCGCGGCCGGGGAGCTGTTTTTT.

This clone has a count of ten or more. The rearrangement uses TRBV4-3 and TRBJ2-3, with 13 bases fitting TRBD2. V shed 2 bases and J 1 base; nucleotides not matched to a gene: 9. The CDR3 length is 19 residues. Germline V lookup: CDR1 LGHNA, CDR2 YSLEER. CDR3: CASSQPRLAGGLGTDTQYF. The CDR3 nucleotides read TGCGCCAGCAGCCAACCCCGACTAGCGGGAGGCCTAGGCACAGATACGCAGTATTTT.

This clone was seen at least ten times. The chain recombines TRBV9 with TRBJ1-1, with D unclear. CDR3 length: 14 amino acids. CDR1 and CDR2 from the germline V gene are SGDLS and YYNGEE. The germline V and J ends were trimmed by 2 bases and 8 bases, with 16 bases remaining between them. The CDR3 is CASSVAVNSIEAFF. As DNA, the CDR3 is TGTGCCAGCAGCGTCGCGGTAAATAGTATCGAAGCTTTCTTT.

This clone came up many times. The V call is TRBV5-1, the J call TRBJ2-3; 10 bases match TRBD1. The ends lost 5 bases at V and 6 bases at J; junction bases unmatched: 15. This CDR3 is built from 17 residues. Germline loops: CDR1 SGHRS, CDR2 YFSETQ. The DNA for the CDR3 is TGCGCCAGCAGTTCACCTTCCGGGACAGGGGTGAGGGATACGCAGTATTTT. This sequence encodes CASSSPSGTGVRDTQYF.

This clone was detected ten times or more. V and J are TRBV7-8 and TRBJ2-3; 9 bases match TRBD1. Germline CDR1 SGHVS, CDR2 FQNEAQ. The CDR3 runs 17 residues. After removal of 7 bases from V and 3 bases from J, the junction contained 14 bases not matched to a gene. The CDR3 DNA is TGTGCCAGCAACCTCCTCCCCGGGACAGGGAGGACAGATACGCAGTATTTT. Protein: CASNLLPGTGRTDTQYF.